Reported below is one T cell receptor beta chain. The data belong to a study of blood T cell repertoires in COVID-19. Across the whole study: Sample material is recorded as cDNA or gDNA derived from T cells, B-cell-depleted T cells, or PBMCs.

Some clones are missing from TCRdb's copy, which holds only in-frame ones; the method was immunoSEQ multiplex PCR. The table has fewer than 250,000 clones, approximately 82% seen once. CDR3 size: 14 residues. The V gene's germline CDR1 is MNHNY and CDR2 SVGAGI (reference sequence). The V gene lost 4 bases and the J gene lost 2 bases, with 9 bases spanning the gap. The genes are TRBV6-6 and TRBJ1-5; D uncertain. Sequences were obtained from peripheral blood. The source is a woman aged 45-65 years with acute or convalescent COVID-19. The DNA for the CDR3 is TGTGCCAGCAGTTTCGGGATCGGCAATCAGCCCCAGCATTTT. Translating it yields CASSFGIGNQPQHF.